The source of this T cell receptor (beta chain) is a study of early T cells in non-severe SARS-CoV-2 infection. General study findings and limits: VDJdb matching skewed toward anti-spike CD8 responses, missing private and CD4 specificities.

CDR3 size: 15 residues. The germline CDR1 and CDR2 sequences are SEHNR and FQNEAQ (reference sequence). V lost 1 base to trimming and J lost 4 bases, with 12 bases between them. In the library, individual cDNA molecules carried attached unique molecular identifiers. TCRdb itself ran the 5' RACE reads through MiXCR, one entry per CDR3 protein. Here the sample spans tens of thousands of distinct CDR3 sequences, roughly 15% being singletons. This clonotype was counted at least ten times. Its antigen is undetermined. The TCR was taken from an adult who was a healthcare worker with PCR-confirmed SARS-CoV-2 infection or an uninfected control (not recorded which). What was sequenced was whole blood. This chain connects TRBV7-9 to TRBJ2-3; D might be TRBD1 (5 bases). Written as DNA, the CDR3 is TGTGCCAGCAGCTTAGATCCTGGGGCCTCAGATACGCAGTATTTT. Translation gives CASSLDPGASDTQYF.